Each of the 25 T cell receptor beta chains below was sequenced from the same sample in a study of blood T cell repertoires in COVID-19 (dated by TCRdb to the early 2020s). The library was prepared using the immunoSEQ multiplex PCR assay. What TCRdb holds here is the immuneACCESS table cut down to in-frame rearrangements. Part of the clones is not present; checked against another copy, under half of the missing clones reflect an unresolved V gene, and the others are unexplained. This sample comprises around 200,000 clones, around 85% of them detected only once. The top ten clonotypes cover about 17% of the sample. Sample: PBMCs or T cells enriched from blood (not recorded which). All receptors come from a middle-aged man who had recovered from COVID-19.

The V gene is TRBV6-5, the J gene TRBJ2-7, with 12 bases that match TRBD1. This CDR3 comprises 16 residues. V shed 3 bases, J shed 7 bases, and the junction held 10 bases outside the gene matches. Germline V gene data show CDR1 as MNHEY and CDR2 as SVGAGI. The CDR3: CASSYLAGTGGREQYF. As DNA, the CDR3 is TGTGCCAGCAGTTATCTCGCCGGGACAGGGGGCCGTGAGCAGTACTTC.

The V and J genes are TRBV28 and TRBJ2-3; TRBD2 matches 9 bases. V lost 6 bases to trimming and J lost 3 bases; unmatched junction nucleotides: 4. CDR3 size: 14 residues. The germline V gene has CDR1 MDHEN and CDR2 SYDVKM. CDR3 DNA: TGTGCCAGCAGCTGGACTAGCGTAACAGATACGCAGTATTTT. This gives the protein CASSWTSVTDTQYF. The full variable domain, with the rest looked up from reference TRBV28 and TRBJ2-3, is DVKVTQSSRYLVKRTGEKVFLECVQDMDHENMFWYRQDPGLGLRLIYFSYDVKMKEKGDIPEGYSVSREKKERFSLILESASTNQTSMYLCASSWTSVTDTQYFGPGTRLTVL.

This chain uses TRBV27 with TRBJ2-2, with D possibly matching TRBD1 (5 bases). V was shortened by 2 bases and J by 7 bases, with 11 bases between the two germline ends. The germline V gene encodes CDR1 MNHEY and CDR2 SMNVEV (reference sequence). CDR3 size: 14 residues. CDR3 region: CASSLGQGYGELFF. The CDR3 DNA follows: TGTGCCAGCAGTTTAGGGCAGGGTTACGGGGAGCTGTTTTTT.

CDR3 sequence: CASSLALGPDTQYF. The CDR3 coding sequence is TGCGCCAGCAGCTTGGCCTTGGGGCCAGATACGCAGTATTTT. The chain is built from TRBV5-1 and TRBJ2-3; possible D gene TRBD1, 5 bases. Deletions cut 0 bases from V and 4 bases from J, with 9 bases between. This CDR3 is built from 14 residues. Germline V gives CDR1 SGHRS, CDR2 YFSETQ. Full variable domain (rest looked up from reference TRBV5-1 and TRBJ2-3): KAGVTQTPRYLIKTRGQQVTLSCSPISGHRSVSWYQQTPGQGLQFLFEYFSETQRNKGNFPGRFSGRQFSNSRSEMNVSTLELGDSALYLCASSLALGPDTQYFGPGTRLTVL.

DNA of the CDR3: TGTGCCAGCAGCCCCCCCGAGAGGGAGCAGTACTTC. Translating gives CASSPPEREQYF. The rearrangement joins TRBV5-5 to TRBJ2-7; D call uncertain. Between the trimmed V and J ends, which lost 4 bases and 7 bases, there was a span of 12 bases. Germline V gene lookup returns CDR1 SGHKS and CDR2 YYEKEE (reference sequence). The CDR3 is 12 residues long. Filled out from reference TRBV5-5 and TRBJ2-7, the complete variable domain reads DAGVTQSPTHLIKTRGQQVTLRCSPISGHKSVSWYQQVLGQGPQFIFQYYEKEERGRGNFPDRFSARQFPNYSSELNVNALLLGDSALYLCASSPPEREQYFGPGTRLTVT.

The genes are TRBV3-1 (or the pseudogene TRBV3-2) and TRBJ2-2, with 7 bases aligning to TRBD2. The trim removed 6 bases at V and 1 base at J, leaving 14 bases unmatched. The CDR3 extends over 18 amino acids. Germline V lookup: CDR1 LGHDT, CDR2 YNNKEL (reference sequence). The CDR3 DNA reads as TGTGCCAGCAGTCGCCGGATGGGACTAACCCAGAACACCGGGGAGCTGTTTTTT. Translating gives CASSRRMGLTQNTGELFF.

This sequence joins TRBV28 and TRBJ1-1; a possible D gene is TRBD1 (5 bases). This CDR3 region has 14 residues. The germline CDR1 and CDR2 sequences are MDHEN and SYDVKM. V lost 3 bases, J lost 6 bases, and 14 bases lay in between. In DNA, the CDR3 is TGTGCCAGCAGTTTTGTGCCAGGGAGGTCTGAAGCTTTCTTT. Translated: CASSFVPGRSEAFF.

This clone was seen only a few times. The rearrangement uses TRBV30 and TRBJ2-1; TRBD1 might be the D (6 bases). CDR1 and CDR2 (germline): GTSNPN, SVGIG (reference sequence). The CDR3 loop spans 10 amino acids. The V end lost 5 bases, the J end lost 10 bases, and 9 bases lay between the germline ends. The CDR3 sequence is CAWGTSEQFF. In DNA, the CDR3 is TGTGCCTGGGGGACATCCGAGCAGTTCTTC.

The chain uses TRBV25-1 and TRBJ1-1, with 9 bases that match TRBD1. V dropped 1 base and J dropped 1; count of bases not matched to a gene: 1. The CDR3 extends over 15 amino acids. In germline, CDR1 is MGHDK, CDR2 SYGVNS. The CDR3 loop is CASSEWDRENTEAFF. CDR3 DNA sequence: TGTGCCAGCAGTGAATGGGACAGGGAGAACACTGAAGCTTTCTTT.

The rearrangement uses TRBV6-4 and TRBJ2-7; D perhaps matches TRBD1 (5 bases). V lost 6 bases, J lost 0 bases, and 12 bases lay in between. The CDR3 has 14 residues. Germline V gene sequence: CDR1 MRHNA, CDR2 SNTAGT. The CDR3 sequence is CASRLTDSSYEQYF. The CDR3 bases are TGTGCCAGCAGGCTGACAGATAGCTCCTACGAGCAGTACTTC.

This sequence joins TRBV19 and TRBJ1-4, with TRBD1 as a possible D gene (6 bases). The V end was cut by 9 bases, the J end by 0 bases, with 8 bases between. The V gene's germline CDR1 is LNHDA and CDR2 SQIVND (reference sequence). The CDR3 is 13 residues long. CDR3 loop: CASRTATNEKLFF. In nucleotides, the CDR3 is TGTGCCAGCCGGACAGCAACTAATGAAAAACTGTTTTTT.

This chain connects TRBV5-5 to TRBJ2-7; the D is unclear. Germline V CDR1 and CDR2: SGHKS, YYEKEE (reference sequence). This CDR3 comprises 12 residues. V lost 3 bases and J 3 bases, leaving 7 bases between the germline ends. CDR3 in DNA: TGTGCCAGCAGCTGGGCGAACTACGAGCAGTACTTC. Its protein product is CASSWANYEQYF.

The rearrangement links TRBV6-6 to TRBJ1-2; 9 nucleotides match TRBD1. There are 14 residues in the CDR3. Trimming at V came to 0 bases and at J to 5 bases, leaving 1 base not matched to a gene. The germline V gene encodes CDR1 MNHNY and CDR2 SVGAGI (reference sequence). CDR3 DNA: TGTGCCAGCAGTTACTCGGACAGGGGATATGGCTACACCTTC. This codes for CASSYSDRGYGYTF.

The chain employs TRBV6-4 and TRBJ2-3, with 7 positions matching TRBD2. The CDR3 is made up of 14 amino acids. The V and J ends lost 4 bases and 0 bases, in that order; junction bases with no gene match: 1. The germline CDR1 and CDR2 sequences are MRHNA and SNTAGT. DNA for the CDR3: TGTGCCAGCAGTGTTAGCGGGAGCACAGATACGCAGTATTTT. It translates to CASSVSGSTDTQYF.

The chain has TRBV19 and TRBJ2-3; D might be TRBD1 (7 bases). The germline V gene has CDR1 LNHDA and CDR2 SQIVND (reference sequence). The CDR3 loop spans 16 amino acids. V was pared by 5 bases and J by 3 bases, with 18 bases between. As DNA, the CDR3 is TGTGCCAGTAGTTCGGGGGACAGCCGGTCGACAGATACGCAGTATTTT. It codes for CASSSGDSRSTDTQYF.

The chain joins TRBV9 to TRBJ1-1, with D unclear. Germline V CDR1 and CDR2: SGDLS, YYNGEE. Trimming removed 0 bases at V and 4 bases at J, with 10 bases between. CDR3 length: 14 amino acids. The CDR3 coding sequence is TGTGCCAGCAGCGTAGCTCCGGGGAGCACTGAAGCTTTCTTT. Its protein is CASSVAPGSTEAFF.

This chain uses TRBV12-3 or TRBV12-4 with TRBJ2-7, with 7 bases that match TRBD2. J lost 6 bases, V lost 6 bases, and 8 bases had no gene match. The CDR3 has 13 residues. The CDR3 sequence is CASRSGTTIEQYF. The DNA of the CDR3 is TGTGCCAGCAGGTCCGGGACTACCATCGAGCAGTACTTC.

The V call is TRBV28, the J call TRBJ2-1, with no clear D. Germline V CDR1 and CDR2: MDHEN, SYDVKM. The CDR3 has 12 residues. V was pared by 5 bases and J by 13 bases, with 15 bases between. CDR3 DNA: TGTGCCAGCAGTAAGTTTCAGAGAGGACAGTTCTTC. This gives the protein CASSKFQRGQFF.

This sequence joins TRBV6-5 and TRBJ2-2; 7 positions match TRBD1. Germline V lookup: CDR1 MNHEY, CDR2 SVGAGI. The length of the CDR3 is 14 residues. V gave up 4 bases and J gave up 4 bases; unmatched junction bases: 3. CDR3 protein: CASSWDRSTGELFF. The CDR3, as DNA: TGTGCCAGCAGTTGGGACAGATCCACCGGGGAGCTGTTTTTT.

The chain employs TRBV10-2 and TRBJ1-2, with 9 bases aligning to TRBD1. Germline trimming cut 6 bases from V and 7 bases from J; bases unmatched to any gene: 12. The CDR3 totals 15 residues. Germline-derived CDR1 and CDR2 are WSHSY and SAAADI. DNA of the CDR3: TGCGCCAGCAGGCCTTCCCGGGACAGGGCGGGTGGCTACACCTTC. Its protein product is CASRPSRDRAGGYTF.

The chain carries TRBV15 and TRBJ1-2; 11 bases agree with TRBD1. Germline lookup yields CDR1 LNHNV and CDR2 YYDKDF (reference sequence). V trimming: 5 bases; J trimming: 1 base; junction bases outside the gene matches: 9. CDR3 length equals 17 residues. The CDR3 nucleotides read TGTGCCACCAGCCCCAGCCCCGGGACAGGGGGTAACTATGGCTACACCTTC. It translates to CATSPSPGTGGNYGYTF.

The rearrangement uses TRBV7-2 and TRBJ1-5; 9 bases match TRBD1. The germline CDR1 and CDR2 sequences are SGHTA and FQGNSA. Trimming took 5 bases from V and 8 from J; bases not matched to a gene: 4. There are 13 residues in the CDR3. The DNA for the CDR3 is TGTGCCAGCAGCCAGGGACAGGGCGAGCCCCAGCATTTT. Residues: CASSQGQGEPQHF.

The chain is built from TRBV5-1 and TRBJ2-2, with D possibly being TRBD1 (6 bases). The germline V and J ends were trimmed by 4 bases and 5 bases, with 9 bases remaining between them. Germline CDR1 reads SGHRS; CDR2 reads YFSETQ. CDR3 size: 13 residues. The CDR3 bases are TGCGCCAGCAGCCAACAGGGTACCGGGGAGCTGTTTTTT. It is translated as CASSQQGTGELFF.

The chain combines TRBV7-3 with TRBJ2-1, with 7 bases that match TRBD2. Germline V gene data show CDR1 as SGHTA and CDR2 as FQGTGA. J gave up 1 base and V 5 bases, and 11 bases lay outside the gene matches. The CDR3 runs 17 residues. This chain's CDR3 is CASSPGGWEASYNEQFF. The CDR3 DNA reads TGTGCCAGCAGCCCCGGGGGGTGGGAGGCGTCCTACAATGAGCAGTTCTTC. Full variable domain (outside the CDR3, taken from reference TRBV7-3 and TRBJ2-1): GAGVSQTPSNKVTEKGKYVELRCDPISGHTALYWYRQSLGQGPEFLIYFQGTGAADDSGLPNDRFFAVRPEGSVSTLKIQRTERGDSAVYLCASSPGGWEASYNEQFFGPGTRLTVL.

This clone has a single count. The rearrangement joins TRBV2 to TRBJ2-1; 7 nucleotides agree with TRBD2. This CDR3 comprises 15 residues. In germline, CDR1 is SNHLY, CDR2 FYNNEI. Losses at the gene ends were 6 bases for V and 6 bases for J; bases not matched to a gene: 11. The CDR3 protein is CASRGSGISVNEQFF. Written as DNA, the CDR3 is TGTGCCAGCAGGGGGAGCGGGATCAGCGTCAATGAGCAGTTCTTC.